The sequence of this TCR beta chain was determined in a study of CD8+ T cells in alopecia areata. Regarding the study as a whole: Relative to mice, TCR sharing across patients was less clear, a difference possibly HLA-related. Normal scalp had lower clonality than lesional scalp, with alopecia totalis/universalis lesions showing this most strongly.

This clone has more than one count but fewer than ten. What it recognizes is unknown. Sequencing used cDNA as its template, made by extracting RNA and reverse transcribing it. Some clones are missing from TCRdb's copy, which holds only in-frame ones; the method was immunoSEQ multiplex PCR. The sample has 90,000 to 150,000 clones, roughly 68% seen once; the top ten hold about 3%. A FACSAria was used to sort CD4+ and CD8+ T cells. These cells came from PBMCs. Germline V gene sequence: CDR1 MNHEY, CDR2 SVGAGI. The germline V and J ends were trimmed by 3 bases and 4 bases, with 13 bases remaining between them. This CDR3 is built from 15 residues.

The V call is TRBV6-5, the J call TRBJ2-4; TRBD1 might be the D (6 bases). The sequenced sample was CD4+ T cells sorted from blood. The origin of this receptor is a human donor in good health. The CDR3 here is CASSYKQQGKNIQYF. The CDR3 bases are TGTGCCAGCAGTTATAAGCAACAGGGTAAAAACATTCAGTACTTC.